The table lists the clone carrying this TCR beta chain with many counts. What it binds is unknown. TCRdb recomputed calls from the 5' RACE reads with MiXCR, one row per CDR3 protein. The repertoire has over 100,000 distinct CDR3 sequences, roughly 10% of them found once; the top ten carry 3.5% to 5%. This sample is drawn from a study of CD8 T cells in ankylosing spondylitis. CDR3 length: 16 residues. The germline V and J ends were trimmed by 2 bases and 2 bases, with 17 bases remaining between them. From germline, CDR1 is SGHDT and CDR2 YYEEEE. Broader study findings: Ankylosing spondylitis blood appeared to be characterized by a TCR beta motif of eight highly homologous variants. The study looked at matched synovial fluid samples from ankylosing spondylitis patients. Disease-linked clones were reported to be significantly enriched there. With a CD8+ phenotype, disease-linked clones were relatively rare in peripheral blood.

Sample: blood, either unsorted or a sorted T cell fraction (not recorded which). The source of this sequence is a female donor with ankylosing spondylitis or in good health (not recorded which). The V gene is TRBV5-6, the J gene TRBJ2-7, with a weak D call TRBD2 (6 bases). The CDR3, as DNA: TGTGCCAGCAGCTTCCTGGCAGGAGGGGACCCCTACGAGCAGTACTTC. Amino acids: CASSFLAGGDPYEQYF.